Below are 3 T cell receptor beta chains sequenced from a single sample in a study of radiation and T cells in renal cell carcinoma. The data were produced by immunoSEQ multiplex PCR, yet TCRdb's version contains in-frame clones alone and is incomplete. The sample includes 100,000 to 150,000 clones, about four fifths of them seen just once. Time point reported: baseline pretreatment blood. Indicated treatment: 15 Gy SBRT to primary tumor, nephrectomy 4 weeks later. The sequencing here drew on blood, taken from a patient whose treatment included radiotherapy and nephrectomy. Receptors originate from a woman in her sixties with renal cell carcinoma.

About this clone itself: At the DNA level, this CDR3 is encoded by other sequences in the same sample as well. This rearrangement joins TRBV6-5 to TRBJ2-3; the D is unclear. CDR3 length: 13 residues. V was cut by 5 bases and J by 8 bases, with 14 bases left in between. Per germline, CDR1 MNHEY and CDR2 SVGAGI. This chain's CDR3 is CASSNQRVATQYF. In DNA form, the CDR3 reads TGTGCCAGCAGTAATCAGCGAGTGGCTACGCAGTATTTT.

This clone turned up a few times. The chain has TRBV5-1 and TRBJ1-1; unclear D gene. CDR1 and CDR2 from the germline V gene are SGHRS and YFSETQ. V dropped 4 bases and J dropped 0 bases, with 7 bases sitting between them. The CDR3 loop spans 13 amino acids. The CDR3 sequence: CASSSQMNTEAFF. In DNA form, the CDR3 reads TGCGCCAGCAGCAGCCAGATGAACACTGAAGCTTTCTTT.

This sequence joins TRBV19 and TRBJ1-4, with a weak D call TRBD1 (6 bases). Germline assignment: CDR1 LNHDA and CDR2 SQIVND (reference sequence). The CDR3 contains 15 residues. Trimming cost V 6 bases and J 0 bases, with 11 bases left between them. For the CDR3, the DNA is TGTGCCAGTAGCCTGGACAGAACAACTAATGAAAAACTGTTTTTT. The encoded protein is CASSLDRTTNEKLFF.